This TCR beta chain was observed in a study of human T cells and chemical hapten exposure. Study-wide context: Patch tests applied 0.01% DPC to the upper back, read at 6 days.

Many counts were recorded for this clonotype. Described time point: patch test 1, 2 weeks after DPC sensitization. Treatment specified: therapeutic diphenylcyclopropenone sensitization with weekly scalp DPC. Prior to application of each patch test, blood was drawn. Non-pregnant alopecia patients aged 18 to 70, suitable for DPC therapy. As the library was built, unique molecular identifiers were attached to individual cDNA molecules. TCRdb reanalysed the RACE reads using MiXCR and keeps one entry per CDR3 protein. The sample lists 80,000 or so distinct CDR3 sequences; around a tenth were seen once. CDR3 length: 15 residues. V was clipped by 0 bases and J by 7 bases, with 15 bases between them. Germline loops: CDR1 LGHNA, CDR2 YNFKEQ.

The source of this sequence is a woman between 50 and 59 years old with alopecia areata. Some clones in this sample may be carry-over from other donors' samples. This sequence joins TRBV4-2 and TRBJ2-5; D call uncertain. The input for sequencing was whole blood, taken in connection with sensitization to the hapten diphenylcyclopropenone (DPC). The CDR3 nucleotides read TGTGCCAGCAGCCAAGAGGACCGCGGCCCGGGGACCCAGTACTTC. Its protein is CASSQEDRGPGTQYF.